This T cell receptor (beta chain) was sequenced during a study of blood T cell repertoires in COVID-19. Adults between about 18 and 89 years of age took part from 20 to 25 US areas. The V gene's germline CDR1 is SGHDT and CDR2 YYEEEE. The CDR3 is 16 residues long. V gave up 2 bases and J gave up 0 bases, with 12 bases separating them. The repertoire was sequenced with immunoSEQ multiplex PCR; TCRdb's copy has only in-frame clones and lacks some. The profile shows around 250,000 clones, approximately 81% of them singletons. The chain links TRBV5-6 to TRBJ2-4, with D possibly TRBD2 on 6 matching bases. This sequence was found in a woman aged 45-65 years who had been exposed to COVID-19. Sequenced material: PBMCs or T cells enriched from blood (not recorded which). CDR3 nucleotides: TGTGCCAGCAGCTTCAGTGGGGGGTTAGCCAAAAACATTCAGTACTTC. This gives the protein CASSFSGGLAKNIQYF.